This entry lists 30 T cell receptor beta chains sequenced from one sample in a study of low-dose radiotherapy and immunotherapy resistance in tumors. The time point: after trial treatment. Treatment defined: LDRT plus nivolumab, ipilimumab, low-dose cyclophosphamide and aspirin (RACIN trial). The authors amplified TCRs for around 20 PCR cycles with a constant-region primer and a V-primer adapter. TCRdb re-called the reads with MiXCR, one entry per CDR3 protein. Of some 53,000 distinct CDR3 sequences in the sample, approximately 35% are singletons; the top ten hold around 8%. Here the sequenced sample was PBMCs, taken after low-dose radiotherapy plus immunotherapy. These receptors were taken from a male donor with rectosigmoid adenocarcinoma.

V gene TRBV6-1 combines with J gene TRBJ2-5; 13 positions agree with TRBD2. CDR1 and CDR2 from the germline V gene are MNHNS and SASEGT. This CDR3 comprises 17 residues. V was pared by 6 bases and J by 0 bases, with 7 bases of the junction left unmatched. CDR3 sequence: CASRAGTSGMYQETQYF. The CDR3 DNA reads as TGTGCCAGCAGAGCCGGGACTAGCGGGATGTACCAAGAGACCCAGTACTTC.

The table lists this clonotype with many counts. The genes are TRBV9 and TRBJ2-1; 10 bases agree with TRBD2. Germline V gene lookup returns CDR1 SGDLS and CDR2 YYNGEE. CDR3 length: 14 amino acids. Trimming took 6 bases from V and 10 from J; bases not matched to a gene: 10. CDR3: CASTPRSGGVEQFF. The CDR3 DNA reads TGTGCCAGCACTCCCAGGAGCGGGGGGGTCGAGCAGTTCTTC.

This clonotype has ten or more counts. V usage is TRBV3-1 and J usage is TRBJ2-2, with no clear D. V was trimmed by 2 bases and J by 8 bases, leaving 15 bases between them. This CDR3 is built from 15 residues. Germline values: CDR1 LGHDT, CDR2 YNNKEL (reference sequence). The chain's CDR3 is CASSQPKQRAGELFF. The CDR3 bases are TGTGCCAGCAGCCAACCAAAGCAAAGAGCTGGGGAGCTGTTTTTT. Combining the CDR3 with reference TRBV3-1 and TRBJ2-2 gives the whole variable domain DTAVSQTPKYLVTQMGNDKSIKCEQNLGHDTMYWYKQDSKKFLKIMFSYNNKELIINETVPNRFSPKSPDKAHLNLHINSLELGDSAVYFCASSQPKQRAGELFFGEGSRLTVL.

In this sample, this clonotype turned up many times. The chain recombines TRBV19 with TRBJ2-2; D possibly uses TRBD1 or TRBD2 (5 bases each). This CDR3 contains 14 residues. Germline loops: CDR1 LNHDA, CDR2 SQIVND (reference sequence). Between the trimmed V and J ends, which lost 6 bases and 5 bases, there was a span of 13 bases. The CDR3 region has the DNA TGTGCCAGTAGACGTCAGGGAGATACCGGGGAGCTGTTTTTT. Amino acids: CASRRQGDTGELFF.

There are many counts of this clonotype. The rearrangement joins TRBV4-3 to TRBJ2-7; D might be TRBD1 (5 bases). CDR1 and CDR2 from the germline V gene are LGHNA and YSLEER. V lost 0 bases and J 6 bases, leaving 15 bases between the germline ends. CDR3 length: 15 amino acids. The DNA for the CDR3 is TGCGCCAGCAGCCAAGAGCTTCCAGGGTGGCCCGAGCAGTACTTC. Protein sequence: CASSQELPGWPEQYF.

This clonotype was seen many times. This CDR3 is CSVRTGGDTQYF. Here the CDR3 DNA reads TGCAGCGTTAGGACTGGGGGGGATACGCAGTATTTT. The chain uses TRBV29-1 and TRBJ2-3; possible D gene TRBD2, 6 bases. The CDR3 is 12 residues long. V was pared by 5 bases and J by 6 bases, with 12 bases between. Looked up from germline, CDR1 is SQVTM and CDR2 is ANQGSEA.

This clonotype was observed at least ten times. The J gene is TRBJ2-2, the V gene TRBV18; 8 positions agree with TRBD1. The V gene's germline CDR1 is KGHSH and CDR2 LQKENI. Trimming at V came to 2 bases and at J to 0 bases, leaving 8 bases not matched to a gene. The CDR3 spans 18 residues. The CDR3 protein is CASSPMDVQGANTGELFF. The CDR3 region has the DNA TGTGCCAGCTCACCAATGGACGTACAGGGGGCGAACACCGGGGAGCTGTTTTTT.

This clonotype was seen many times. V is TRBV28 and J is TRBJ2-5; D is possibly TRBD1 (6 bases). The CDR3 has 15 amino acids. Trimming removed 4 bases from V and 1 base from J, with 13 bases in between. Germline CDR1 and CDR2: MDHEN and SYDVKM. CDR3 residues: CASSSPQGIQETQYF. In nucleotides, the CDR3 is TGTGCCAGCAGTTCCCCCCAGGGGATCCAAGAGACCCAGTACTTC.

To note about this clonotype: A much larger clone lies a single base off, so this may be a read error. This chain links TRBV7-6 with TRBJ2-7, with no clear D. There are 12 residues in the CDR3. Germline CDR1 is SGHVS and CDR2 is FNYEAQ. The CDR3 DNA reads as TGTGTCAGCAGCTTACTGGCCTACGAGCAGTACTTC. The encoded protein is CVSSLLAYEQYF.

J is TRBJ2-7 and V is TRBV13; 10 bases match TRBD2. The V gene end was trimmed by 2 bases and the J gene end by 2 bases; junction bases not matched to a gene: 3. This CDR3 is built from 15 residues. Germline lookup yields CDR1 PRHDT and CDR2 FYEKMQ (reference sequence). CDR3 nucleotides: TGTGCCAGCAGCTTAAGCGGACTAGCGGCCTACGAGCAGTACTTC. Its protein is CASSLSGLAAYEQYF. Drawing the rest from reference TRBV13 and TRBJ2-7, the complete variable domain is AAGVIQSPRHLIKEKRETATLKCYPIPRHDTVYWYQQGPGQDPQFLISFYEKMQSDKGSIPDRFSAQQFSDYHSELNMSSLELGDSALYFCASSLSGLAAYEQYFGPGTRLTVT.

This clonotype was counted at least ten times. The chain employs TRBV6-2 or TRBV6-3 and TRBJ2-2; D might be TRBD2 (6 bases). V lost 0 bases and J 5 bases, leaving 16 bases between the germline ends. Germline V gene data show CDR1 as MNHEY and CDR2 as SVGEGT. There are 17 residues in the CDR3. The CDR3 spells CASSYSTAGGWTGELFF. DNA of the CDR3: TGTGCCAGCAGTTACTCGACAGCCGGGGGATGGACCGGGGAGCTGTTTTTT.

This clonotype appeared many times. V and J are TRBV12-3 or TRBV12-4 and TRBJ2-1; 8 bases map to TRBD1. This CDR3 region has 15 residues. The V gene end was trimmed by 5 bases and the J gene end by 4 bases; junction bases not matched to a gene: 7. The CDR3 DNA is TGTGCCAGCAGTCCTGGACAGGGTGGATACAATGAGCAGTTCTTC. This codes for CASSPGQGGYNEQFF.

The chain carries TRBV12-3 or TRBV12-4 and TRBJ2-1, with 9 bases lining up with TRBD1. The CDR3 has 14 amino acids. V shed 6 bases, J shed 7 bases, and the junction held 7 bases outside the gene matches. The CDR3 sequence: CASRESGQGNEQFF. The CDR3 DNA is TGTGCCAGCAGGGAATCTGGACAGGGGAATGAGCAGTTCTTC.

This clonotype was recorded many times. This chain's CDR3 is CSARTAGLSGANVLTF. In DNA, the CDR3 is TGCAGTGCTAGAACAGCAGGGCTCTCTGGGGCCAACGTCCTGACTTTC. The rearrangement joins TRBV20-1 to TRBJ2-6, with a possible D match to TRBD1 (5 bases). CDR1 DFQATT and CDR2 SNEGSKA come from the germline V gene (reference sequence). V was trimmed by 2 bases and J by 0 bases, leaving 11 bases between them. The CDR3 is 16 amino acids.

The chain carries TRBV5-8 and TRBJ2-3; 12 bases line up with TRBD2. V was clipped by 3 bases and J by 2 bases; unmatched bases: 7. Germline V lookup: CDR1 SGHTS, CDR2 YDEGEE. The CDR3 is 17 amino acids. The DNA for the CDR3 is TGTGCCAGCAGCTCCCGACTAGCGGGGGCCTACACAGATACGCAGTATTTT. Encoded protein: CASSSRLAGAYTDTQYF.

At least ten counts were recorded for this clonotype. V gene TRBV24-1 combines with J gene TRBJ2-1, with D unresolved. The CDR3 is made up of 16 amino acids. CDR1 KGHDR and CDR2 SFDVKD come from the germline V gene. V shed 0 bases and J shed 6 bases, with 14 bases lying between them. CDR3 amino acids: CATSDLVDAGRNEQFF. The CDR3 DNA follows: TGTGCCACCAGTGATTTGGTTGATGCAGGACGCAATGAGCAGTTCTTC.

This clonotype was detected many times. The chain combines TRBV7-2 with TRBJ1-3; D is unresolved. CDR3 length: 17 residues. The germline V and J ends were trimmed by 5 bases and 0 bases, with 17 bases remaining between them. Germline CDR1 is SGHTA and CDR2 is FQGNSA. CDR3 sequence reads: CASSAPRQPFSGNTIYF. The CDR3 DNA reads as TGTGCCAGCAGCGCACCTCGGCAGCCCTTCTCTGGAAACACCATATATTTT.

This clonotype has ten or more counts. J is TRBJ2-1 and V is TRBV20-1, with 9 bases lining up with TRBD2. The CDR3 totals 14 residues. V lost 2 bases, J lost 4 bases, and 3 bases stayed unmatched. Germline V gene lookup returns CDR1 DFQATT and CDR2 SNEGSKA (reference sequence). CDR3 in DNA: TGCAGTGCTAGACTGACTAGCGGTTACAATGAGCAGTTCTTC. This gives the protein CSARLTSGYNEQFF.

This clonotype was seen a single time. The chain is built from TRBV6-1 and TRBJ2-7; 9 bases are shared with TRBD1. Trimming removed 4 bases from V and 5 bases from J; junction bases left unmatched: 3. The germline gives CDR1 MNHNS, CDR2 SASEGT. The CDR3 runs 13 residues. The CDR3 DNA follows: TGTGCCAGCAGTGGAGGACAGGGGCACGAGCAGTACTTC. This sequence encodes CASSGGQGHEQYF.

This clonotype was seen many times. CDR3 sequence (DNA): TGCGCCAGCAGCCCCCGTGCCGAATCCTACGAGCAGTACTTC. Translating it yields CASSPRAESYEQYF. The rearrangement joins TRBV5-1 to TRBJ2-7; D is unresolved. The CDR3 consists of 14 residues. The germline V gene encodes CDR1 SGHRS and CDR2 YFSETQ. V was clipped by 4 bases and J by 1 base, with 12 bases between them.

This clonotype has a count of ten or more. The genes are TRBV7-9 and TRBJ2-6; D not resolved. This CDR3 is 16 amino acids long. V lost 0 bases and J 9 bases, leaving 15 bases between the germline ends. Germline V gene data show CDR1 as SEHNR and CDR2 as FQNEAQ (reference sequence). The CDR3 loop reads CASSLARGQWGNVLTF. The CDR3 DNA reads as TGTGCCAGCAGCTTAGCACGTGGCCAGTGGGGCAACGTCCTGACTTTC.

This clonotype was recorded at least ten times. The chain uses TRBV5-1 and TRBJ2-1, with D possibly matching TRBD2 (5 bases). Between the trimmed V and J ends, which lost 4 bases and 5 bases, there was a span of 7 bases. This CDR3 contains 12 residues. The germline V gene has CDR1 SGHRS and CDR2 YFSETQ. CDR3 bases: TGCGCCAGCAGCCCGGGGAACAATGAGCAGTTCTTC. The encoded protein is CASSPGNNEQFF.

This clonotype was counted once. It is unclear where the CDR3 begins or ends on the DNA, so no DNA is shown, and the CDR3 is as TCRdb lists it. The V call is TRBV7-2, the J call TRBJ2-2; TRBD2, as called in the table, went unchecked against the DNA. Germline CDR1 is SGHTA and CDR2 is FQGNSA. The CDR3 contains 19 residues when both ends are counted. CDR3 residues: CASSVGLAGNTGELFFFFF.

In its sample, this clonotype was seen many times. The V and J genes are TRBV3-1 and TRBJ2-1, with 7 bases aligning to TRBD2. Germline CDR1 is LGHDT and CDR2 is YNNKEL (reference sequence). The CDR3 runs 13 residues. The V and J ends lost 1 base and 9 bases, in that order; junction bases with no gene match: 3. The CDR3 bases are TGTGCCAGCAGCCAAGTAAGGGAGGGTGAGCAGTTCTTC. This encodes CASSQVREGEQFF.

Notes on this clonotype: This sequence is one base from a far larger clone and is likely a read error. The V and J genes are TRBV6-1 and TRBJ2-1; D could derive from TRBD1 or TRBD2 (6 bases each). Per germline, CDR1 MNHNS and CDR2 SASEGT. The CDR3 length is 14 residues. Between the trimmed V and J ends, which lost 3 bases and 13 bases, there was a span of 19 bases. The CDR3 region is CASSDMGGADIQFF. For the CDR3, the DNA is TGTGCCAGCAGTGATATGGGGGGCGCGGACATTCAGTTCTTC.

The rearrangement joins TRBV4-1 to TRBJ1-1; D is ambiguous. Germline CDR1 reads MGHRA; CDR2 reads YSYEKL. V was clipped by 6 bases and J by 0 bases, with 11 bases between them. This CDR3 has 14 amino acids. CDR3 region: CASRDGSMNTEAFF. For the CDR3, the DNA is TGCGCCAGCAGGGACGGATCCATGAACACTGAAGCTTTCTTT.

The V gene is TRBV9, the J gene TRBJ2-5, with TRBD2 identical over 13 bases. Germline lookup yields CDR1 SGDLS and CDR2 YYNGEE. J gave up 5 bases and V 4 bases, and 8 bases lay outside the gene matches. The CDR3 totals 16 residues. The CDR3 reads CASSPGGLAGRETQYF. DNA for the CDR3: TGTGCCAGCAGCCCAGGGGGACTAGCGGGAAGGGAGACCCAGTACTTC.

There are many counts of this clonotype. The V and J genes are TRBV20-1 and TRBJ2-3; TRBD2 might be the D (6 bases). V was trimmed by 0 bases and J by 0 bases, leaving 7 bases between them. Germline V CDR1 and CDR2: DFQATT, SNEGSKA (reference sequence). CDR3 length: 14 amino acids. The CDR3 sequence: CSARDGRSTDTQYF. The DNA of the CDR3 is TGCAGTGCTAGAGACGGGAGAAGCACAGATACGCAGTATTTT.

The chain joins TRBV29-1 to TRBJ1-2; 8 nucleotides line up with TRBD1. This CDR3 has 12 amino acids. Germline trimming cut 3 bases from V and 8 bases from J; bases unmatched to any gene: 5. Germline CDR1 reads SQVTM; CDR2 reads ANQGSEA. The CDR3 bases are TGCAGCGTTGAGCAGGGGGCGGGGGGCTACACCTTC. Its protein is CSVEQGAGGYTF.

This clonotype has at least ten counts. This CDR3 reads CASSRGLGARYNQPQHF. The DNA for the CDR3 is TGTGCCAGCTCCCGGGGTCTCGGAGCGCGCTACAATCAGCCCCAGCATTTT. The chain employs TRBV3-1 and TRBJ1-5; D is unresolved. The germline V and J ends were trimmed by 8 bases and 3 bases, with 23 bases remaining between them. The germline V gene encodes CDR1 LGHDT and CDR2 YNNKEL (reference sequence). The CDR3 covers 17 residues.